The 12 T cell receptor beta chains below were found in one sample sequenced in a study of regulatory T cells in long-lasting Graves disease. Time point in this sample: newly diagnosed GD, antithyroid drugs for less than 3 months. RNA isolated from PBMCs was used to make the TCR library. According to the study, TCR beta libraries were built with iRepertoire HTBI primers and CDR3-region Arm-PCR. TCRdb itself ran the multiplex PCR reads through MiXCR, one entry per CDR3 protein. The sample consists of hundreds of thousands of distinct CDR3 sequences, around an eighth of them appearing once. This sample was also put to use in a study of T cells in Graves' hyperthyroidism and ophthalmopathy.

The sample was peripheral blood mononuclear cells (PBMCs), taken at new diagnosis, from a patient treated with antithyroid drugs. The receptors come from a man in his thirties or forties with Graves disease.

The V and J genes are TRBV4-1 and TRBJ1-1; D gene uncertain. From germline, CDR1 is MGHRA and CDR2 YSYEKL. The CDR3 sequence is 13 residues long. V was trimmed by 0 bases and J by 3 bases, leaving 5 bases between them. As DNA, the CDR3 is TGCGCCAGCAGCCAAGAAACTTACACTGAAGCTTTCTTT. Protein sequence: CASSQETYTEAFF.

The gene calls are TRBV6-1 and TRBJ1-4; D gene ambiguous. CDR3 length: 14 amino acids. The germline gives CDR1 MNHNS, CDR2 SASEGT. Trimming took 6 bases from V and 0 from J, leaving 8 bases between them. DNA for the CDR3: TGTGCCAGCAGACCCAGGTCAACTAATGAAAAACTGTTTTTT. Translation: CASRPRSTNEKLFF.

There are many counts of this clonotype. The chain joins TRBV12-3 or TRBV12-4 to TRBJ1-2; D is uncertain. V was shortened by 4 bases and J by 2 bases, with 8 bases between the two germline ends. The CDR3 contains 13 residues. CDR3 DNA: TGTGCCAGCAGTTCGGCACAAAACTATGGCTACACCTTC. Protein product: CASSSAQNYGYTF.

This clonotype has just a few counts. V is TRBV20-1 and J is TRBJ1-2; D may be TRBD1 (6 bases). The germline V gene has CDR1 DFQATT and CDR2 SNEGSKA (reference sequence). The CDR3 is 15 residues long. V was pared by 0 bases and J by 3 bases, with 14 bases between. The CDR3: CSARDGGGAYYGYTF. Here the CDR3 DNA reads TGCAGTGCTAGAGATGGGGGGGGCGCGTACTATGGCTACACCTTC.

This clonotype has a handful of counts. The chain combines TRBV11-2 with TRBJ2-2, with D perhaps TRBD2 (6 bases). The ends were cut back, 1 base at V and 1 base at J, with 10 bases in the middle. Germline V gene sequence: CDR1 SGHAT, CDR2 FQNNGV. The CDR3 covers 16 residues. The CDR3 spells CASSLVRRGNTGELFF. CDR3 nucleotides: TGTGCCAGCAGCTTAGTAAGGCGGGGGAACACCGGGGAGCTGTTTTTT.

The V and J genes are TRBV5-4 and TRBJ2-3; no clear D gene. Per germline, CDR1 SGHNT and CDR2 YYREEE (reference sequence). The germline V and J ends were trimmed by 0 bases and 1 base, with 12 bases remaining between them. The CDR3 runs to 16 residues. CDR3 in amino acids: CASSLEYTVGTDTQYF. The DNA for the CDR3 is TGTGCCAGCAGCTTGGAATACACCGTGGGCACAGATACGCAGTATTTT.

The table lists this clonotype with a few counts. This chain connects TRBV5-1 to TRBJ2-3, with a weak D call TRBD1 (6 bases). Trimming removed 4 bases at V and 5 bases at J, with 17 bases between. Per the germline V gene, CDR1 is SGHRS and CDR2 is YFSETQ. This CDR3 spans 15 amino acids. CDR3: CASSPDRKLGDTQYF. In DNA, the CDR3 is TGCGCCAGCAGCCCCGACAGGAAATTAGGAGATACGCAGTATTTT.

This clonotype was counted many times. V usage is TRBV10-3 and J usage is TRBJ1-1; D is ambiguous. Germline CDR1 ENHRY, CDR2 SYGVKD. Trimming pared 8 bases from V and 0 bases from J, leaving 10 bases between. This CDR3 spans 13 amino acids. CDR3 residues: CAIQREMNTEAFF. Here the CDR3 DNA reads TGTGCCATCCAGAGGGAAATGAACACTGAAGCTTTCTTT.

Notes on this clonotype: A junction end diverges from the germline sequence, so it may reflect a read error. J is TRBJ2-1 and V is TRBV2; D perhaps matches TRBD2 (6 bases). CDR3 size: 14 residues. Germline lookup yields CDR1 SNHLY and CDR2 FYNNEI. The CDR3 reads CVSSEALLAWEQFF. The CDR3 coding sequence is TGTGTCAGCAGTGAAGCGCTTCTAGCGTGGGAGCAGTTCTTC. Based on the CDR3 plus reference TRBV2 and TRBJ2-1, the full variable domain is EPEVTQTPSHQVTQMGQEVILRCVPISNHLYFYWYRQILGQKVEFLVSFYNNEISEKSEIFDDQFSVERPDGSNFTLKIRSTKLEDSAMYFCVSSEALLAWEQFFGPGTRLTVL.

V gene TRBV30 combines with J gene TRBJ2-3; no clear D gene. Germline V gives CDR1 GTSNPN, CDR2 SVGIG (reference sequence). This CDR3 has 15 amino acids. Trimming removed 0 bases at V and 1 base at J, with 11 bases between. CDR3 in DNA: TGTGCCTGGAGTGTACCCAAGGCCGGCACAGATACGCAGTATTTT. This sequence encodes CAWSVPKAGTDTQYF.

This clonotype was seen many times. CDR3 protein: CASSSYRKDGTGGGLTGELFF. DNA of the CDR3: TGTGCCAGCAGCTCCTATAGGAAGGACGGGACAGGGGGCGGTCTCACCGGGGAGCTGTTTTTT. This chain connects TRBV11-2 to TRBJ2-2; 12 positions match TRBD1. Trimming cost V 4 bases and J 4 bases; bases outside gene matches: 19. Germline loops: CDR1 SGHAT, CDR2 FQNNGV. This CDR3 has 21 residues. Filled out from reference TRBV11-2 and TRBJ2-2, the complete variable domain reads EAGVAQSPRYKIIEKRQSVAFWCNPISGHATLYWYQQILGQGPKLLIQFQNNGVVDDSQLPKDRFSAERLKGVDSTLKIQPAKLEDSAVYLCASSSYRKDGTGGGLTGELFFGEGSRLTVL.

J is TRBJ2-7 and V is TRBV10-3; a weak D match, TRBD1 (6 bases). CDR1 and CDR2 (germline): ENHRY, SYGVKD. The CDR3 consists of 14 residues. Trimming pared 8 bases from V and 0 bases from J, leaving 14 bases between. The CDR3: CAISPVQGSYEQYF. CDR3 sequence (DNA): TGTGCCATCTCCCCCGTACAGGGCTCCTACGAGCAGTACTTC.